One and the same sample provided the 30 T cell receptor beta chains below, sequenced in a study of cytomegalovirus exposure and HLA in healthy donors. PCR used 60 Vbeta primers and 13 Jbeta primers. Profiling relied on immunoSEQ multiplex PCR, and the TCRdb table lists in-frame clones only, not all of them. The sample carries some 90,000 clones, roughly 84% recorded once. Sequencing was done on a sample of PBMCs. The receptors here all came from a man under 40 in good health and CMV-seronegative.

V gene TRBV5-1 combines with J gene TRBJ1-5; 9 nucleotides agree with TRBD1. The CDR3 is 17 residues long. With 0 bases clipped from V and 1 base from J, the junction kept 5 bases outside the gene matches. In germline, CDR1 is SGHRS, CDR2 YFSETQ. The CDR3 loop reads CASSLGEQGASNQPQHF. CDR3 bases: TGCGCCAGCAGCTTGGGGGAACAGGGGGCGAGCAATCAGCCCCAGCATTTT. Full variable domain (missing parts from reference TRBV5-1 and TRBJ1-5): KAGVTQTPRYLIKTRGQQVTLSCSPISGHRSVSWYQQTPGQGLQFLFEYFSETQRNKGNFPGRFSGRQFSNSRSEMNVSTLELGDSALYLCASSLGEQGASNQPQHFGDGTRLSIL.

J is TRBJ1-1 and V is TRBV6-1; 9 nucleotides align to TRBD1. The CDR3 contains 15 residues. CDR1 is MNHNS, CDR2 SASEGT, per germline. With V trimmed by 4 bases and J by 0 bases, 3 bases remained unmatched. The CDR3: CASSGTGVMNTEAFF. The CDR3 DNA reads TGTGCCAGCAGTGGGACAGGGGTGATGAACACTGAAGCTTTCTTT.

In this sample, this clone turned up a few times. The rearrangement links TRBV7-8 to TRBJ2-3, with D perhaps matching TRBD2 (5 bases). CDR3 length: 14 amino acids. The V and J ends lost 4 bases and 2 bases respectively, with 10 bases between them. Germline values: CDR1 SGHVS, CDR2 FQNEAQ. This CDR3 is CASSSASPTDTQYF. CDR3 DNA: TGTGCCAGCAGCTCGGCTAGCCCCACAGATACGCAGTATTTT.

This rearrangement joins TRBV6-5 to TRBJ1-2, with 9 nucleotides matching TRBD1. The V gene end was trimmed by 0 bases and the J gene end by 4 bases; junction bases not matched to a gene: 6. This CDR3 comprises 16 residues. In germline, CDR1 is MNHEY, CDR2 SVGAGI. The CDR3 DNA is TGTGCCAGCAGTTACTCTGGGACAGGGAACCTCTATGGCTACACCTTC. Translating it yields CASSYSGTGNLYGYTF.

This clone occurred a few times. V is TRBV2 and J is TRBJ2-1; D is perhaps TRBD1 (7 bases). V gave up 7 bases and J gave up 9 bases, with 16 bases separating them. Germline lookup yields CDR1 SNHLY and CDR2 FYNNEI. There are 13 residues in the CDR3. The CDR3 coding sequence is TGTGCCAGCAACGGACAGGTCGGGGGTGAGCAGTTCTTC. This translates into CASNGQVGGEQFF.

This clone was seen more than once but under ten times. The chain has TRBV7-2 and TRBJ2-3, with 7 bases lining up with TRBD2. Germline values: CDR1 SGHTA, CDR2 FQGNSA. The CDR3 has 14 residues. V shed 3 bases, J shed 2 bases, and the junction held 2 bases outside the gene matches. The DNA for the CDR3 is TGTGCCAGCAGCTTTGGGGGGGACACAGATACGCAGTATTTT. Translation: CASSFGGDTDTQYF.

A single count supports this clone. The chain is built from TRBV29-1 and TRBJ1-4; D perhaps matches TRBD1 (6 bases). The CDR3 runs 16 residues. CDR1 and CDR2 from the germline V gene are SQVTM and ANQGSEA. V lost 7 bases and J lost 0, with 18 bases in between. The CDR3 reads CSASGRAGATNEKLFF. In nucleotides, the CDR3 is TGCAGCGCCTCCGGACGGGCAGGGGCAACTAATGAAAAACTGTTTTTT. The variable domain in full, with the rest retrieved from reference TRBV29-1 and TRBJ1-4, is SAVISQKPSRDICQRGTSLTIQCQVDSQVTMMFWYRQQPGQSLTLIATANQGSEATYESGFVIDKFPISRPNLTFSTLTVSNMSPEDSSIYLCSASGRAGATNEKLFFGSGTQLSVL.

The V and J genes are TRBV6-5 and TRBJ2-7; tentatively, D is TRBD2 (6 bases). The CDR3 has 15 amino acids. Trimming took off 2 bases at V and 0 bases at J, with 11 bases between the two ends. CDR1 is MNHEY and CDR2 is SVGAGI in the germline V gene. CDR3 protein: CASSYLSGVSYEQYF. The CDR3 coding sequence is TGTGCCAGCAGTTACCTTTCGGGGGTCTCCTACGAGCAGTACTTC.

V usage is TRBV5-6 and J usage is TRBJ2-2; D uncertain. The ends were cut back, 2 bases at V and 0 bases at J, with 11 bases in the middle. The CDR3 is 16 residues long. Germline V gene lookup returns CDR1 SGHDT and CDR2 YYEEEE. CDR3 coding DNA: TGTGCCAGCAGCTTTGGTCAGGCTACGAACACCGGGGAGCTGTTTTTT. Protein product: CASSFGQATNTGELFF.

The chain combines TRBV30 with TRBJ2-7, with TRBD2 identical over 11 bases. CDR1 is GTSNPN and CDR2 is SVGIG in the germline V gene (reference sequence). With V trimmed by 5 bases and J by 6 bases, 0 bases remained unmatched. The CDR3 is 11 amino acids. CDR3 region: CAWGTSGEQYF. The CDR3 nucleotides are TGTGCCTGGGGGACTAGCGGCGAGCAGTACTTC.

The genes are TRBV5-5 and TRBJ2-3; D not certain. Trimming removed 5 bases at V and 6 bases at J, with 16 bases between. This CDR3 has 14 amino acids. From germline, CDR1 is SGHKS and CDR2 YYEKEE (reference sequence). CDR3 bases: TGTGCCAGCAGGGCGGCCCCCCACGTGGATACGCAGTATTTT. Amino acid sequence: CASRAAPHVDTQYF.

The CDR3 DNA sequence: TGTGCCAGCAGTGAAAATCCGGGGGGGTGGGCAGGCGAGCAGTACTTC. Protein product: CASSENPGGWAGEQYF. The rearrangement links TRBV2 to TRBJ2-7, with 8 bases identical to TRBD2. CDR3 size: 16 residues. V trimming: 2 bases; J trimming: 6 bases; junction bases outside the gene matches: 12. The germline CDR1 and CDR2 sequences are SNHLY and FYNNEI. Full variable domain (remainder filled in from reference TRBV2 and TRBJ2-7): EPEVTQTPSHQVTQMGQEVILRCVPISNHLYFYWYRQILGQKVEFLVSFYNNEISEKSEIFDDQFSVERPDGSNFTLKIRSTKLEDSAMYFCASSENPGGWAGEQYFGPGTRLTVT.

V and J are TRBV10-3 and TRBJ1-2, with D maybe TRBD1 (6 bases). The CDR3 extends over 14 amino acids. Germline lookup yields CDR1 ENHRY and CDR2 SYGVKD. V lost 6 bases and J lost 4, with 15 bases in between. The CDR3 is CAIRPDRSVYGYTF. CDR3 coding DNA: TGTGCCATCAGGCCCGACAGGTCCGTCTATGGCTACACCTTC.

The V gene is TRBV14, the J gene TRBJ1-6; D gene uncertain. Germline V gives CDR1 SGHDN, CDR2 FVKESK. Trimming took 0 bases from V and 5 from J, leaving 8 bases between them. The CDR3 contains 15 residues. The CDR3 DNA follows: TGTGCCAGCAGCCAAGAATCCTGGCATAATTCACCCCTCCACTTT. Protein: CASSQESWHNSPLHF. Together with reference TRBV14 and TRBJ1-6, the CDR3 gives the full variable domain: EAGVTQFPSHSVIEKGQTVTLRCDPISGHDNLYWYRRVMGKEIKFLLHFVKESKQDESGMPNNRFLAERTGGTYSTLKVQPAELEDSGVYFCASSQESWHNSPLHFGNGTRLTVT.

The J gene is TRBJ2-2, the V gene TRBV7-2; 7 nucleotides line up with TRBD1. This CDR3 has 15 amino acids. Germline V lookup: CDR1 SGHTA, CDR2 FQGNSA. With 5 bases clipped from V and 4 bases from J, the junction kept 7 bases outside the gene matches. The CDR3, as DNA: TGTGCCAGCAGCCCGCCGGGACAGAGCACCGGGGAGCTGTTTTTT. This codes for CASSPPGQSTGELFF.

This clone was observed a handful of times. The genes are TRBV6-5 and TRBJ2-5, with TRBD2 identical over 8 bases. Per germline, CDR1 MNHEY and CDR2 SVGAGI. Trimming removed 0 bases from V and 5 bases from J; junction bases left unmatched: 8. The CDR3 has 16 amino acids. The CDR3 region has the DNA TGTGCCAGCAGTTACTCAGGGATAGCGGGGCTTGAGACCCAGTACTTC. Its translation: CASSYSGIAGLETQYF.

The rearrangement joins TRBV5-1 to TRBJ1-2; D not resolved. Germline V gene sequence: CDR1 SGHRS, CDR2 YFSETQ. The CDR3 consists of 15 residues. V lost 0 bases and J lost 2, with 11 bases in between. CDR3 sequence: CASSLAFDTNYGYTF. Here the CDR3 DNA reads TGCGCCAGCAGCTTGGCGTTCGACACGAACTATGGCTACACCTTC.

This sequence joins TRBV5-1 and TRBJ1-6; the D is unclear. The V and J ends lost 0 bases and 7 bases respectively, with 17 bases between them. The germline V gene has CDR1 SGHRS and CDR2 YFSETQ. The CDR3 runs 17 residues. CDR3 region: CASSLDLLSGYNSPLHF. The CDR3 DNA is TGCGCCAGCAGCTTGGATCTTCTTTCGGGGTACAATTCACCCCTCCACTTT.

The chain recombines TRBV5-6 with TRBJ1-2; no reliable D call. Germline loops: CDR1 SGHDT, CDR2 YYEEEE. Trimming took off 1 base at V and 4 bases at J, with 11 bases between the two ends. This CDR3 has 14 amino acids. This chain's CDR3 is CASSLMSQSYGYTF. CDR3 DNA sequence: TGTGCCAGCAGCTTGATGTCCCAGTCCTATGGCTACACCTTC.

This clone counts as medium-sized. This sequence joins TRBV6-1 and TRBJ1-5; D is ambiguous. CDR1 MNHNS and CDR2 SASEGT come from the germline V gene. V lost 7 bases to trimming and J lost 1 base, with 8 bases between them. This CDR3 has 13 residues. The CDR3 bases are TGTGCCAGCACCCTCTCGAGCAATCAGCCCCAGCATTTT. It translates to CASTLSSNQPQHF.

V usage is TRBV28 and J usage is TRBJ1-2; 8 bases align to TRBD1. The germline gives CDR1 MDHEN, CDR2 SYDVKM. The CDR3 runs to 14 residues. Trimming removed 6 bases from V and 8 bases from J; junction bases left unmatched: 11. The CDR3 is CASSTGQVVRGYTF. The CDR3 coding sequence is TGTGCCAGCAGCACGGGACAGGTGGTGAGGGGCTACACCTTC.

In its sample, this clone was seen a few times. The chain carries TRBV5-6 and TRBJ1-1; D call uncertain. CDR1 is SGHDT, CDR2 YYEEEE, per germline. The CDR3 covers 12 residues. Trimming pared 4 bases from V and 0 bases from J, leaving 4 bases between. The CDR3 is CASSLLNTEAFF. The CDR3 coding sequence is TGTGCCAGCAGCCTATTGAACACTGAAGCTTTCTTT.

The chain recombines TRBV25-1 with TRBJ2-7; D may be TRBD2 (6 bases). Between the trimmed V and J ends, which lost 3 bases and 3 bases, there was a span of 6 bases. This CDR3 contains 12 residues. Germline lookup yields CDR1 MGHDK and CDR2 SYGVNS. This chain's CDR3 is CASSDGGYEQYF. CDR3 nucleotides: TGTGCCAGCAGTGACGGGGGCTACGAGCAGTACTTC.

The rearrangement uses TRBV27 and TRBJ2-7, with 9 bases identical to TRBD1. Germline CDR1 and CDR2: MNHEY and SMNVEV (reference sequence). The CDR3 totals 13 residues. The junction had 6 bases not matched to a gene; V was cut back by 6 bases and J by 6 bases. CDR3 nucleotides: TGTGCCAGCAGAGGGACAGGGTACCGCGAGCAGTACTTC. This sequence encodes CASRGTGYREQYF.

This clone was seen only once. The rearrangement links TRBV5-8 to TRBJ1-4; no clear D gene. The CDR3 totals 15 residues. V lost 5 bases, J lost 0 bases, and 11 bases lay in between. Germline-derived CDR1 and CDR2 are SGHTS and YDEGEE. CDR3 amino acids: CASRHRDPTNEKLFF. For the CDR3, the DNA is TGTGCCAGCAGGCACAGAGACCCAACTAATGAAAAACTGTTTTTT.

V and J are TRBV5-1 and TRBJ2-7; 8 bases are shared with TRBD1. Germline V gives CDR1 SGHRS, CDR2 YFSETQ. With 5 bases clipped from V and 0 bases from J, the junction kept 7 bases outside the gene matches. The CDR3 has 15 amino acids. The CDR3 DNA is TGCGCCAGCAGGGCAAGGACAGGGAGCTCCTACGAGCAGTACTTC. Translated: CASRARTGSSYEQYF.

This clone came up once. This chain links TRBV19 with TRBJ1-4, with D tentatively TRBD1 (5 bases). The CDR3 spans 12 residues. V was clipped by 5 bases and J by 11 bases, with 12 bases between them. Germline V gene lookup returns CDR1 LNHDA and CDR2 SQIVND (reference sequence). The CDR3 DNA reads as TGTGCCAGTAGTTGGACAACGGGTAAACTGTTTTTT. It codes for CASSWTTGKLFF. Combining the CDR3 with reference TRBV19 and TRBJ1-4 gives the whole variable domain DGGITQSPKYLFRKEGQNVTLSCEQNLNHDAMYWYRQDPGQGLRLIYYSQIVNDFQKGDIAEGYSVSREKKESFPLTVTSAQKNPTAFYLCASSWTTGKLFFGSGTQLSVL.

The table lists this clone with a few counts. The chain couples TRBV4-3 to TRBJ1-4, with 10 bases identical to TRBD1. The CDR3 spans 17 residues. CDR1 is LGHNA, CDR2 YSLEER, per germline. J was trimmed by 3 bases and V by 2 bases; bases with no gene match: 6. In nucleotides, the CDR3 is TGCGCCAGCAGCCAACTCCCGGGACAGGGGTCTAATGAAAAACTGTTTTTT. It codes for CASSQLPGQGSNEKLFF.

CDR3 residues: CASSSSGQQNTEAFF. CDR3 bases: TGTGCCAGTAGTAGTTCGGGACAGCAGAACACTGAAGCTTTCTTT. This chain connects TRBV19 to TRBJ1-1, with 7 bases fitting TRBD1. The CDR3 extends over 15 amino acids. In germline, CDR1 is LNHDA, CDR2 SQIVND (reference sequence). V trimming: 4 bases; J trimming: 1 base; junction bases outside the gene matches: 6.

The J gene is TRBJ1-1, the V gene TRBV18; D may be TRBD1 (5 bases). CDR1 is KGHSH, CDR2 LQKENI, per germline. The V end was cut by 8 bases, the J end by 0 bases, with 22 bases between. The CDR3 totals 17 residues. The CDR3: CASRIGSAGRMNTEAFF. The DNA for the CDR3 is TGTGCCAGCCGGATTGGATCGGCAGGGCGCATGAACACTGAAGCTTTCTTT.